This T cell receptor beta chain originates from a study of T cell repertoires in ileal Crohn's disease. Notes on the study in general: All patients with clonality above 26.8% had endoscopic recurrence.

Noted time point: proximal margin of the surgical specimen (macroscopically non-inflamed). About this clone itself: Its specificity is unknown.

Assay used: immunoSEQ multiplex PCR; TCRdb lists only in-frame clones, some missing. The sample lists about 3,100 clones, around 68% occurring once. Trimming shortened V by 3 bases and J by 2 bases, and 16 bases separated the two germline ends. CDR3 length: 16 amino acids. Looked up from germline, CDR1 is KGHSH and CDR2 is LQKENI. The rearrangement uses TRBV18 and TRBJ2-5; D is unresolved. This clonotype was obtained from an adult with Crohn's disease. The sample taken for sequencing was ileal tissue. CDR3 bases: TGTGCCAGCTCACCTATCCAAACAACCCTACAAGAGACCCAGTACTTC. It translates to CASSPIQTTLQETQYF.